The clone carrying this T cell receptor beta chain has only one observation. Germline V gene sequence: CDR1 DFQATT, CDR2 SNEGSKA (reference sequence). This CDR3 is built from 11 residues. V was clipped by 4 bases and J by 5 bases; unmatched bases: 1. Sequenced by immunoSEQ multiplex PCR; TCRdb stores in-frame clones only, minus some. The table records 2 million to 3 million clones, more than 80% of them present only once. This entry is derived from a study of shared clonotypes between healthy human individuals. The genes are TRBV20-1 and TRBJ2-7; TRBD2 matches at 8 bases. The receptor's source is a man aged 18 to 29 in good health. Sequences were obtained from naive CD4+ T cells sorted from blood. Subset here: CD45RA+ positively selected. The chain's CDR3 is CSAKRENEQYF. The CDR3 nucleotides read TGCAGTGCTAAGCGGGAGAACGAGCAGTACTTC.